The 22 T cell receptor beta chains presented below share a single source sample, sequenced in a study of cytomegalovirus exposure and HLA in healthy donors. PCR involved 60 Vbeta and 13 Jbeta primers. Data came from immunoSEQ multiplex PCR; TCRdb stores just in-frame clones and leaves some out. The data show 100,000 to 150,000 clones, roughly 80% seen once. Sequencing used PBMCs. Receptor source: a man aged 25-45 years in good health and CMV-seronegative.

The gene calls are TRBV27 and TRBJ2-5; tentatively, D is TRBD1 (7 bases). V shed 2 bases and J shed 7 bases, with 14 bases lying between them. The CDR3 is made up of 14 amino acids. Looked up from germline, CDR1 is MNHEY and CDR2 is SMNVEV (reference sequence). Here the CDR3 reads CASSLRGTAGTQYF. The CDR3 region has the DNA TGTGCCAGCAGTTTACGGGGGACAGCTGGGACCCAGTACTTC.

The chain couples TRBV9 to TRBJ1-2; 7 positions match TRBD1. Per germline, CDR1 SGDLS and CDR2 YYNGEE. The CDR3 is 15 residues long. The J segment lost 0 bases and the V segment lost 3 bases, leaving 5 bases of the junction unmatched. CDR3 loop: CASSGGGGTNYGYTF. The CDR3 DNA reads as TGTGCCAGCAGCGGAGGGGGCGGGACTAACTATGGCTACACCTTC.

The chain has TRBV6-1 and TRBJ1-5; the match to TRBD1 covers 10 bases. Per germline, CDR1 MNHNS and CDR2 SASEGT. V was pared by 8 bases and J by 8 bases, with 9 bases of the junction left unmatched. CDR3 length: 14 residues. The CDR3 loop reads CASGRQGAVEPQHF. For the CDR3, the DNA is TGTGCCAGCGGTAGACAGGGGGCGGTTGAGCCCCAGCATTTT.

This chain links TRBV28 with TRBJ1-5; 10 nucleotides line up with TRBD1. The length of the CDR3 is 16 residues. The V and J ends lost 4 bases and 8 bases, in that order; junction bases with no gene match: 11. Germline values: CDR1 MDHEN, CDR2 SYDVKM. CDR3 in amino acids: CASSSLTGGGWKPQHF. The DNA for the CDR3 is TGTGCCAGCAGTTCCCTGACAGGGGGCGGCTGGAAGCCCCAGCATTTT.

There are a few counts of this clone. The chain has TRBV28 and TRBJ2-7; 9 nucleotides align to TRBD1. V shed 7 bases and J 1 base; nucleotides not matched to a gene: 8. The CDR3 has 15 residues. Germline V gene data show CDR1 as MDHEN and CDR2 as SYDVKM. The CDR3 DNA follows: TGTGCCAGCACCTTTCCCGGGACAGGGTCCTACGAGCAGTACTTC. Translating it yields CASTFPGTGSYEQYF.

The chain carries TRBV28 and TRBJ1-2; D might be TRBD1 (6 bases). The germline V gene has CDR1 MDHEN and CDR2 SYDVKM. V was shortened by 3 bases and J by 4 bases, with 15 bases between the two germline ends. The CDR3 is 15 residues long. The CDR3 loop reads CASSFAQTGGYGYTF. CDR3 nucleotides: TGTGCCAGCAGTTTCGCTCAGACAGGCGGCTATGGCTACACCTTC.

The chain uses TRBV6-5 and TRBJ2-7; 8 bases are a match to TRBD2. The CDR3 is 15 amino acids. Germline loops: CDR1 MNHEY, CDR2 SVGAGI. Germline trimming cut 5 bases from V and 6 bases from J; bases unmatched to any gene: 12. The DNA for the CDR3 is TGTGCCAGCAGTCCCTCCCCGGGAGGGCCCTCCGAGCAGTACTTC. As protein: CASSPSPGGPSEQYF.

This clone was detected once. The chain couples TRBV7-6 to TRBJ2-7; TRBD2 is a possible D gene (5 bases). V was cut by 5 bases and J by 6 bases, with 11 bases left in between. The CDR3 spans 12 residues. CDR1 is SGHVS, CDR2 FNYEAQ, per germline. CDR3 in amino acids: CASSNTRREQYF. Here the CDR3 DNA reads TGTGCCAGCAGCAATACTAGGCGCGAGCAGTACTTC.

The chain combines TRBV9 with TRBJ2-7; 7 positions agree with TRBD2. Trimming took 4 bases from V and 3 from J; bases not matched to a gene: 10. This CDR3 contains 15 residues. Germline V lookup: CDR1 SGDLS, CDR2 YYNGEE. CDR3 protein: CASSPNPGRVYEQYF. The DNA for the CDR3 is TGTGCCAGCAGCCCGAACCCGGGGAGGGTCTACGAGCAGTACTTC.

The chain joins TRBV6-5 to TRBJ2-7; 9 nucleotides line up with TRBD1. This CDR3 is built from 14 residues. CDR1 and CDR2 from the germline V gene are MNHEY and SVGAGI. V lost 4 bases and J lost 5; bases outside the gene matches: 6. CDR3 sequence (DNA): TGTGCCAGCAGTTCGACAGGGGGAAGGGACGAGCAGTACTTC. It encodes CASSSTGGRDEQYF.

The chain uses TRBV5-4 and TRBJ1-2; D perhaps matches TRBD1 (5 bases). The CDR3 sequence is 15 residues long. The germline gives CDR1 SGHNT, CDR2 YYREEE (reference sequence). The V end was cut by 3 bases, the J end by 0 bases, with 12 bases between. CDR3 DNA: TGTGCCAGCAGCTCCGCAGGGTTAGCTAACTATGGCTACACCTTC. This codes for CASSSAGLANYGYTF.

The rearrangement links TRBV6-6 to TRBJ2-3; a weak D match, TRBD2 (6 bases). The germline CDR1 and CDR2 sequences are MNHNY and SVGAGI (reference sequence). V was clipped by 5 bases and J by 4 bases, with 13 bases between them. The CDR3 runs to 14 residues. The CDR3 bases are TGTGCCAGCAGTGTCGGAGGGAGTGCAGATACGCAGTATTTT. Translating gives CASSVGGSADTQYF.

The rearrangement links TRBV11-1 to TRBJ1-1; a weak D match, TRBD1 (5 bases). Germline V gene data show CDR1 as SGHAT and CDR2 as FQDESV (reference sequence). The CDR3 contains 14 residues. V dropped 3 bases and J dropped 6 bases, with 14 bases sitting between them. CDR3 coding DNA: TGTGCCAGCAGCTTTAAGGGGCGCATCTCTGAAGCTTTCTTT. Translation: CASSFKGRISEAFF.

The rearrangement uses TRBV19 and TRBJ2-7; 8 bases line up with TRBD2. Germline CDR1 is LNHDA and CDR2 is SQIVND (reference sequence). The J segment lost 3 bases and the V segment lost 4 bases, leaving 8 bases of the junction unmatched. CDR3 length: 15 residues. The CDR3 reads CASSKRRLASYEQYF. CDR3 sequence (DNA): TGTGCCAGTAGTAAAAGGCGACTAGCGAGCTACGAGCAGTACTTC.

CDR3 sequence reads: CASSVGDSRTVQNTIYF. In nucleotides, the CDR3 is TGTGCCAGCAGCGTAGGAGACAGTAGGACGGTTCAAAACACCATATATTTT. V gene TRBV9 combines with J gene TRBJ1-3, with D possibly TRBD1 on 5 matching bases. Germline V gene lookup returns CDR1 SGDLS and CDR2 YYNGEE. CDR3 length: 17 amino acids. Trimming removed 0 bases from V and 6 bases from J, with 19 bases in between.

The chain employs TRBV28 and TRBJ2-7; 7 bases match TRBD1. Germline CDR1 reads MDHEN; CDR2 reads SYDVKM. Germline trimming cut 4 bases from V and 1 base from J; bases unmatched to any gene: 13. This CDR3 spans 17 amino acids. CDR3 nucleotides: TGTGCCAGCAGTTACCCCCTCGGACAGGCCGTATCCTACGAGCAGTACTTC. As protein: CASSYPLGQAVSYEQYF.

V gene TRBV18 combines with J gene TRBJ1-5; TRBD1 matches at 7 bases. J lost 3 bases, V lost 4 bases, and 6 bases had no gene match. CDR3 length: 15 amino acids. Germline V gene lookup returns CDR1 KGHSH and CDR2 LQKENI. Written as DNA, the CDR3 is TGTGCCAGCTCACTTCAGGGGGTCTCCAATCAGCCCCAGCATTTT. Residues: CASSLQGVSNQPQHF.

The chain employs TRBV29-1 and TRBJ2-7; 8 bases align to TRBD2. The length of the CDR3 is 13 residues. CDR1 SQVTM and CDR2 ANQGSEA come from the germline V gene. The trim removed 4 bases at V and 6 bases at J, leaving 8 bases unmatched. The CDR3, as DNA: TGCAGCGTTGTGGGACTAGGTTTCTCCGAGCAGTACTTC. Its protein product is CSVVGLGFSEQYF.

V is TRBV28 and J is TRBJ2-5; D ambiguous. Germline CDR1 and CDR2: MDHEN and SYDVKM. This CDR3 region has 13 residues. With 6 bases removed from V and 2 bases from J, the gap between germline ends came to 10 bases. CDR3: CASRQSIQETQYF. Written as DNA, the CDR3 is TGTGCCAGCAGACAGTCTATTCAAGAGACCCAGTACTTC.

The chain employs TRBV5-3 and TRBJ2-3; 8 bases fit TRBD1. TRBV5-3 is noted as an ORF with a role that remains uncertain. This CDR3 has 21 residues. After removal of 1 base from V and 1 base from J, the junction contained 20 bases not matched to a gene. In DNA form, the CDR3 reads TGTGCCAGAAGCTTGATCCCGGGACAGGTCCTGCCTTTACCTTGCACAGATACGCAGTATTTT. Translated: CARSLIPGQVLPLPCTDTQYF.

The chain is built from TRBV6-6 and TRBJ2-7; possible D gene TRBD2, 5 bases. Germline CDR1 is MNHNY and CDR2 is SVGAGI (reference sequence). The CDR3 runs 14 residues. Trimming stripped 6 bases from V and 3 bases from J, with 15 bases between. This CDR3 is CASSLGETHYEQYF. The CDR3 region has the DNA TGTGCCAGCAGCCTTGGGGAGACCCACTACGAGCAGTACTTC.

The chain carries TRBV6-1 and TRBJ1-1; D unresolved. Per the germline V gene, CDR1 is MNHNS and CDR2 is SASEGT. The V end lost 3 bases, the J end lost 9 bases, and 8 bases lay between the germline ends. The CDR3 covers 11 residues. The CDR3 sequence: CASSDGLKAFF. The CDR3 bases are TGTGCCAGCAGTGACGGACTAAAAGCTTTCTTT.